Shown below are 18 T cell receptor beta chains from a single sample sequenced in a study of a mutant IDH1 vaccine in newly diagnosed glioma. Documented time point: week 47, end of study. In the vaccine, a single dose held 300 ug of the mutant IDH1 20-mer peptide, along with topical imiquimod. The assay was immunoSEQ multiplex PCR, and TCRdb's table has in-frame clones only and misses some. In the table there are around 30,000 clones, approximately 89% of which are singletons. No antigen has been identified for these receptors. The specimen comprised PBMCs, sampled from a glioma patient whose treatment included an IDH1 peptide vaccine. All receptors derive from a man aged 35 to 55 with glioma.

Only one count was recorded for this clone. The chain has TRBV5-4 and TRBJ2-2; possible D gene TRBD1, 6 bases. V was clipped by 5 bases and J by 0 bases, with 11 bases between them. This CDR3 has 15 residues. Germline V gene sequence: CDR1 SGHNT, CDR2 YYREEE (reference sequence). The CDR3 is CASRPTGTNTGELFF. The CDR3 DNA reads TGTGCCAGCAGACCGACAGGAACGAACACCGGGGAGCTGTTTTTT.

The chain recombines TRBV7-9 with TRBJ2-3; D gene uncertain. The V gene's germline CDR1 is SEHNR and CDR2 FQNEAQ (reference sequence). This CDR3 is 14 amino acids long. V was cut by 5 bases and J by 2 bases, with 11 bases left in between. CDR3 nucleotide sequence: TGTGCCAGCAGCCTTAGTACGGACACAGATACGCAGTATTTT. This translates into CASSLSTDTDTQYF.

This rearrangement joins TRBV10-3 to TRBJ2-1; 7 bases match TRBD1. J was trimmed by 4 bases and V by 8 bases; bases with no gene match: 2. CDR1 is ENHRY, CDR2 SYGVKD, per germline. This CDR3 contains 12 residues. CDR3 loop: CAIGDSYNEQFF. DNA for the CDR3: TGTGCCATCGGGGACAGTTACAATGAGCAGTTCTTC.

The chain recombines TRBV28 with TRBJ2-4, with a weak D call TRBD1 (5 bases). This CDR3 comprises 16 residues. The germline V gene encodes CDR1 MDHEN and CDR2 SYDVKM. Trimming stripped 5 bases from V and 0 bases from J, with 14 bases between. CDR3 sequence: CASSRAGSVAKNIQYF. The CDR3, as DNA: TGTGCCAGCAGTCGTGCAGGGTCCGTAGCCAAAAACATTCAGTACTTC.

The chain carries TRBV19 and TRBJ2-1; D is perhaps TRBD2 (5 bases). Trimming took off 6 bases at V and 4 bases at J, with 10 bases between the two ends. Per the germline V gene, CDR1 is LNHDA and CDR2 is SQIVND (reference sequence). The CDR3 is made up of 13 amino acids. CDR3 sequence: CASSPRGYNEQFF. Here the CDR3 DNA reads TGTGCCAGTAGCCCCAGAGGGTACAATGAGCAGTTCTTC.

This rearrangement joins TRBV6-5 to TRBJ2-1; 7 bases align to TRBD1. The length of the CDR3 is 15 residues. V shed 5 bases and J 6 bases; nucleotides not matched to a gene: 10. Germline V lookup: CDR1 MNHEY, CDR2 SVGAGI. The CDR3 DNA is TGTGCCAGCAGTCCCACAGGGGATCGGTTCAATGAGCAGTTCTTC. Protein sequence: CASSPTGDRFNEQFF.

This clone has a single count. CDR3 in amino acids: CASSLGASGGVYEQYV. CDR3 coding DNA: TGTGCCAGCAGCTTGGGTGCCAGCGGGGGAGTCTACGAGCAGTACGTC. V and J are TRBV5-5 and TRBJ2-7; 8 nucleotides align to TRBD2. The V gene's germline CDR1 is SGHKS and CDR2 YYEKEE (reference sequence). V shed 0 bases and J 3 bases; nucleotides not matched to a gene: 8. The CDR3 runs to 16 residues.

The chain is built from TRBV7-3 and TRBJ1-1, with D unclear. Germline V CDR1 and CDR2: SGHTA, FQGTGA. V was pared by 0 bases and J by 6 bases, with 14 bases between. CDR3 size: 15 residues. CDR3 nucleotide sequence: TGTGCCAGCAGCTTAACGGACTCGATAGGGTCTGAAGCTTTCTTT. Protein: CASSLTDSIGSEAFF.

The J gene is TRBJ1-6, the V gene TRBV7-6; 7 nucleotides align to TRBD1. J lost 8 bases, V lost 5 bases, and 6 bases had no gene match. This CDR3 is built from 14 residues. CDR1 and CDR2 from the germline V gene are SGHVS and FNYEAQ. Written as DNA, the CDR3 is TGTGCCAGCAGCCACGGACAGGACTATTCACCCCTCCACTTT. Amino acid sequence: CASSHGQDYSPLHF. The full variable domain, rest sourced from reference TRBV7-6 and TRBJ1-6, is GAGVSQSPRYKVTKRGQDVALRCDPISGHVSLYWYRQALGQGPEFLTYFNYEAQQDKSGLPNDRFSAERPEGSISTLTIQRTEQRDSAMYRCASSHGQDYSPLHFGNGTRLTVT.

This chain joins TRBV7-3 and TRBJ2-6, with TRBD1 identical over 10 bases. This CDR3 is built from 17 residues. The V gene's germline CDR1 is SGHTA and CDR2 FQGTGA. J gave up 6 bases and V 1 base, and 6 bases lay outside the gene matches. CDR3 sequence: CASSLNSGTGEANVLTF. As DNA, the CDR3 is TGTGCCAGCAGCTTAAATTCCGGGACAGGGGAGGCCAACGTCCTGACTTTC.

The V call is TRBV5-1, the J call TRBJ1-6, with TRBD1 matching 7 bases. J was trimmed by 14 bases and V by 4 bases; bases with no gene match: 12. Germline V CDR1 and CDR2: SGHRS, YFSETQ. This CDR3 is 14 amino acids long. The DNA for the CDR3 is TGCGCCAGCAGCCTCGGACAGGCCCAGGGGGCCCTCCACTTT. Its protein product is CASSLGQAQGALHF. Full variable domain (outside the CDR3, taken from reference TRBV5-1 and TRBJ1-6): KAGVTQTPRYLIKTRGQQVTLSCSPISGHRSVSWYQQTPGQGLQFLFEYFSETQRNKGNFPGRFSGRQFSNSRSEMNVSTLELGDSALYLCASSLGQAQGALHFGNGTRLTVT.

The chain joins TRBV4-1 to TRBJ2-2; a weak D match, TRBD2 (6 bases). This CDR3 has 16 amino acids. Germline V gene data show CDR1 as MGHRA and CDR2 as YSYEKL. Trimming took off 0 bases at V and 2 bases at J, with 10 bases between the two ends. DNA of the CDR3: TGCGCCAGCAGCCAAGATCTTGGGACTAACACCGGGGAGCTGTTTTTT. It is translated as CASSQDLGTNTGELFF.

V and J are TRBV18 and TRBJ1-4, with D hard to call. CDR3 length: 13 residues. Between the trimmed V and J ends, which lost 1 base and 7 bases, there was a span of 7 bases. Germline loops: CDR1 KGHSH, CDR2 LQKENI. CDR3 nucleotides: TGTGCCAGCTCACCACTGGACGCTGAAAAACTGTTTTTT. Translated: CASSPLDAEKLFF.

J is TRBJ2-2 and V is TRBV28; 7 nucleotides agree with TRBD2. Germline CDR1 and CDR2: MDHEN and SYDVKM. Unmatched junction bases numbered 8, after V lost 1 base and J lost 6 bases. This CDR3 contains 16 residues. This chain's CDR3 is CASSLLTSWKPGELFF. The CDR3 region has the DNA TGTGCCAGCAGTTTATTGACTAGCTGGAAACCCGGGGAGCTGTTTTTT. The full variable domain, with the rest looked up from reference TRBV28 and TRBJ2-2, is DVKVTQSSRYLVKRTGEKVFLECVQDMDHENMFWYRQDPGLGLRLIYFSYDVKMKEKGDIPEGYSVSREKKERFSLILESASTNQTSMYLCASSLLTSWKPGELFFGEGSRLTVL.

V gene TRBV6-6 combines with J gene TRBJ2-7; D unresolved. The CDR3 runs 15 residues. CDR1 is MNHNY, CDR2 SVGAGI, per germline (reference sequence). Trimming removed 0 bases from V and 2 bases from J, with 11 bases in between. The CDR3 protein is CASSYSDSRAYEQYV. The CDR3, as DNA: TGTGCCAGCAGTTACTCAGACTCCCGGGCCTACGAGCAGTACGTC.

V is TRBV7-9 and J is TRBJ2-1; no definite D call. This CDR3 comprises 15 residues. V lost 4 bases and J lost 3, with 13 bases in between. CDR1 and CDR2 (germline): SEHNR, FQNEAQ (reference sequence). The CDR3 sequence: CASSSIMTDYNEQFF. As DNA, the CDR3 is TGTGCCAGCAGCTCGATCATGACTGACTACAATGAGCAGTTCTTC.

V is TRBV5-4 and J is TRBJ1-6; 7 bases align to TRBD1. Trimming removed 5 bases from V and 7 bases from J; junction bases left unmatched: 6. The CDR3 consists of 14 residues. Germline V gene sequence: CDR1 SGHNT, CDR2 YYREEE (reference sequence). The chain's CDR3 is CASSRDRVNSPLHF. CDR3 coding DNA: TGTGCCAGCAGTAGAGACAGGGTCAATTCACCCCTCCACTTT.

The chain employs TRBV5-1 and TRBJ2-1; D not resolved. V gave up 0 bases and J gave up 0 bases, with 1 base separating them. The CDR3 runs 13 residues. Germline-derived CDR1 and CDR2 are SGHRS and YFSETQ. This CDR3 reads CASSLDSYNEQFF. The CDR3 DNA follows: TGCGCCAGCAGCTTGGACTCCTACAATGAGCAGTTCTTC.